This entry lists 26 T cell receptor beta chains sequenced from one sample in a study of T cells in Graves' hyperthyroidism and ophthalmopathy. What was amplified from RNA transcripts were TCR beta CDR3 regions. The HTBI primer set served for first-round RT-PCR of the TCR CDR3. Using its own MiXCR run on the multiplex PCR reads, TCRdb lists one record per CDR3 protein. The sample contains approximately 100,000 distinct CDR3 sequences, around 42% of which appear only once. Specimen: peripheral blood or thyroid tissue (not recorded which). Source of these receptors: a woman aged 25 to 39 with Graves' hyperthyroidism.

This clonotype was recorded at least ten times. This rearrangement joins TRBV5-6 to TRBJ2-3; no reliable D call. This CDR3 spans 14 amino acids. Germline-derived CDR1 and CDR2 are SGHDT and YYEEEE. The V gene lost 4 bases and the J gene lost 0 bases, with 9 bases spanning the gap. CDR3 amino acids: CASSLGTSTDTQYF. The CDR3 nucleotides read TGTGCCAGCAGCCTGGGCACCAGCACAGATACGCAGTATTTT.

This clonotype was seen repeatedly, ten times or more. The rearrangement links TRBV28 to TRBJ2-5; possibly TRBD2 for D (5 bases). V was trimmed by 2 bases and J by 2 bases, leaving 12 bases between them. The CDR3 consists of 15 residues. From germline, CDR1 is MDHEN and CDR2 SYDVKM. CDR3 in amino acids: CASSLGVAPQETQYF. CDR3 coding DNA: TGTGCCAGCAGTTTAGGGGTAGCGCCACAAGAGACCCAGTACTTC.

The chain employs TRBV18 and TRBJ2-7; 7 bases are a match to TRBD1. Trimming at V came to 4 bases and at J to 5 bases, leaving 8 bases not matched to a gene. The CDR3 consists of 14 residues. Per germline, CDR1 KGHSH and CDR2 LQKENI. This CDR3 is CASSRIKGADEQYF. In DNA, the CDR3 is TGTGCCAGCTCACGCATAAAGGGGGCCGACGAGCAGTACTTC. The whole variable domain, remainder taken from reference TRBV18 and TRBJ2-7, is NAGVMQNPRHLVRRRGQEARLRCSPMKGHSHVYWYRQLPEEGLKFMVYLQKENIIDESGMPKERFSAEFPKEGPSILRIQQVVRGDSAAYFCASSRIKGADEQYFGPGTRLTVT.

Many counts were recorded for this clonotype. The chain has TRBV19 and TRBJ2-5; TRBD2 matches at 9 bases. This CDR3 region has 14 residues. The V gene's germline CDR1 is LNHDA and CDR2 SQIVND (reference sequence). V trimming: 7 bases; J trimming: 5 bases; junction bases outside the gene matches: 8. In DNA form, the CDR3 reads TGTGCCAGTACCACGGGACTAGCAAGCGAGACCCAGTACTTC. It codes for CASTTGLASETQYF.

The V and J genes are TRBV10-2 and TRBJ1-6; D is possibly TRBD1 (5 bases). CDR1 and CDR2 from the germline V gene are WSHSY and SAAADI. This CDR3 is 14 amino acids long. Trimming removed 0 bases from V and 11 bases from J, with 11 bases in between. CDR3 region: CASSESRGSAPLHF. The DNA for the CDR3 is TGCGCCAGCAGTGAGTCAAGGGGCTCGGCACCCCTCCACTTT.

This clonotype was found once. The CDR3 loop reads CASSSSQRGETQYF. As DNA, the CDR3 is TGTGCCAGCAGCTCATCTCAGCGGGGGGAGACCCAGTACTTC. The rearrangement joins TRBV2 to TRBJ2-5, with 8 bases identical to TRBD2. The CDR3 loop spans 14 amino acids. Germline CDR1 and CDR2: SNHLY and FYNNEI. V was clipped by 6 bases and J by 5 bases; unmatched bases: 8.

A remark on this clonotype: A much bigger clone sits one base away, suggesting this may be a read error. The gene calls are TRBV11-2 and TRBJ2-3; D remains ambiguous. The length of the CDR3 is 14 residues. Germline CDR1 SGHAT, CDR2 FQNNGV. Between the trimmed V and J ends, which lost 5 bases and 5 bases, there was a span of 14 bases. The CDR3 is CASSLLSRRDTQYF. The CDR3 nucleotides read TGTGCCAGCAGCCTGTTGTCCCGTCGAGATACGCAGTATTTT.

This clonotype was seen at least ten times. One end of the junction fails to match germline, which may point to a read error. The chain carries TRBV7-7 and TRBJ2-7; D is possibly TRBD2 (6 bases). This CDR3 comprises 13 residues. From germline, CDR1 is SSHAT and CDR2 FNYEAQ (reference sequence). The CDR3 bases are TGTGCTAGCAGCTTAGCGGAGGGAGTAGAGCAGTACTTC. It translates to CASSLAEGVEQYF.

For this clonotype: A junction boundary mismatches the germline segment, possibly from a read error. The genes are TRBV10-3 and TRBJ1-2; a weak D match, TRBD1 (6 bases). The germline V gene encodes CDR1 ENHRY and CDR2 SYGVKD. There are 13 residues in the CDR3. The CDR3 protein is CAIGESSGDGYTF. The CDR3 region has the DNA TGTGCCATCGGTGAGTCCTCAGGGGATGGCTACACCTTC.

A note on this clonotype: This could be a read error, since a much larger clone is one nucleotide away. The chain links TRBV7-1 to TRBJ2-3; maybe TRBD1 (6 bases). TRBV7-1 is annotated as an ORF whose role is uncertain. The CDR3 has 15 amino acids. CDR3 amino acids: CASSSWDTNSDTQCF. CDR3 coding DNA: TGTGCCAGCAGCTCCTGGGACACGAACTCGGATACGCAGTGTTTT.

Notes on this clonotype: Relative to the germline gene, one junction end is altered; a read error may explain this. J is TRBJ2-2 and V is TRBV7-2, with no clear D. This CDR3 has 16 amino acids. Looked up from germline, CDR1 is SGHTA and CDR2 is FQGNSA. The CDR3 region is CAGSPASTWSTGELFF. The DNA for the CDR3 is TGTGCCGGCAGCCCCGCTAGTACCTGGAGCACTGGGGAGCTGTTTTTT.

The table lists this clonotype with many counts. J is TRBJ2-5 and V is TRBV5-1, with 7 positions matching TRBD2. CDR1 SGHRS and CDR2 YFSETQ come from the germline V gene. The CDR3 length is 15 residues. The V gene end was trimmed by 2 bases and the J gene end by 1 base; junction bases not matched to a gene: 5. The CDR3 sequence: CASSFQAGLQETQYF. The CDR3, as DNA: TGCGCCAGCAGCTTTCAAGCGGGACTCCAAGAGACCCAGTACTTC.

This clonotype was counted only a few times. The chain has TRBV7-6 and TRBJ2-7; 7 bases agree with TRBD2. The CDR3 is made up of 16 amino acids. The germline V gene has CDR1 SGHVS and CDR2 FNYEAQ. Trimming cost V 1 base and J 0 bases; bases outside gene matches: 6. CDR3 bases: TGTGCCAGCAGCTTAGAATCCGGGAGGTACTCCTACGAGCAGTACTTC. Its protein is CASSLESGRYSYEQYF.

This clonotype has ten or more counts. The J gene is TRBJ1-2, the V gene TRBV7-8, with TRBD1 matching over 8 bases. Germline loops: CDR1 SGHVS, CDR2 FQNEAQ. V was pared by 5 bases and J by 7 bases, with 6 bases of the junction left unmatched. CDR3 length: 13 amino acids. The CDR3 reads CASSTTGEGGYTF. Here the CDR3 DNA reads TGTGCCAGCAGCACGACAGGGGAGGGTGGCTACACCTTC.

This clonotype showed up many times. This rearrangement joins TRBV20-1 to TRBJ1-2; D gene uncertain. CDR3 size: 11 residues. With 6 bases removed from V and 4 bases from J, the gap between germline ends came to 9 bases. The V gene's germline CDR1 is DFQATT and CDR2 SNEGSKA (reference sequence). This CDR3 is CSASWGYGYTF. The DNA of the CDR3 is TGCAGTGCCTCATGGGGCTATGGCTACACCTTC.

This clonotype was recorded many times. The chain carries TRBV6-5 and TRBJ2-7; either TRBD1 or TRBD2 may supply D (6 bases each). The length of the CDR3 is 14 residues. CDR1 MNHEY and CDR2 SVGAGI come from the germline V gene. V was cut by 7 bases and J by 1 base, with 14 bases left in between. CDR3 sequence: CASTRRGASYEQYF. The CDR3 nucleotides are TGTGCCAGCACCAGAAGGGGGGCGTCCTACGAGCAGTACTTC.

This clonotype came up many times. This chain joins TRBV7-8 and TRBJ2-2, with 8 bases identical to TRBD2. Per the germline V gene, CDR1 is SGHVS and CDR2 is FQNEAQ. V lost 6 bases and J lost 2; bases outside the gene matches: 5. This CDR3 is built from 15 residues. CDR3: CASRLSGTNTGELFF. In nucleotides, the CDR3 is TGTGCCAGCAGACTTAGCGGGACCAACACCGGGGAGCTGTTTTTT.

The V gene is TRBV5-6, the J gene TRBJ1-3; D not certain. CDR3 length equals 11 residues. V shed 0 bases and J shed 8 bases, with 3 bases lying between them. The germline gives CDR1 SGHDT, CDR2 YYEEEE. The DNA of the CDR3 is TGTGCCAGCAGCTTGGTAGACACCATATATTTT. Protein: CASSLVDTIYF.

This clonotype was observed at least ten times. This chain connects TRBV7-8 to TRBJ1-2; D is undetermined. Trimming took 5 bases from V and 5 from J, leaving 12 bases between them. This CDR3 region has 13 residues. Germline assignment: CDR1 SGHVS and CDR2 FQNEAQ. The DNA for the CDR3 is TGTGCCAGCAGCCCGGAAGGACGTTATGGCTACACCTTC. The encoded protein is CASSPEGRYGYTF.

In its sample, this clonotype was seen many times. The chain has TRBV6-1 and TRBJ1-5, with TRBD1 as a possible D gene (5 bases). Trimming pared 5 bases from V and 3 bases from J, leaving 14 bases between. The CDR3 is made up of 15 amino acids. Germline-derived CDR1 and CDR2 are MNHNS and SASEGT. In DNA, the CDR3 is TGTGCCAGCAGTAGGGACGGTGTATACAATCAGCCCCAGCATTTT. Its translation: CASSRDGVYNQPQHF.

This clonotype was counted at least ten times. V gene TRBV7-9 combines with J gene TRBJ2-5, with 10 bases lining up with TRBD1. The CDR3 totals 15 residues. The germline gives CDR1 SEHNR, CDR2 FQNEAQ (reference sequence). V shed 5 bases and J 0 bases; nucleotides not matched to a gene: 3. The CDR3 DNA is TGTGCCAGCAGCCCGGGACAGGGGAACCAAGAGACCCAGTACTTC. Translating it yields CASSPGQGNQETQYF.

This clonotype qualifies as medium-sized (0.01 to 0.1%). The J gene is TRBJ2-5, the V gene TRBV7-2, with 15 bases aligning to TRBD2. The CDR3 has 15 amino acids. Germline-derived CDR1 and CDR2 are SGHTA and FQGNSA. The ends lost 5 bases at V and 6 bases at J; junction bases unmatched: 4. CDR3 loop: CASSQGTSGRQTQYF. In nucleotides, the CDR3 is TGTGCCAGCAGCCAAGGGACTAGCGGGAGGCAGACCCAGTACTTC.

This clonotype occurred many times. This chain's CDR3 is CASSQGGGAETQYF. The CDR3 DNA is TGTGCCAGCAGTCAGGGGGGGGGCGCGGAGACCCAGTACTTC. The V call is TRBV28, the J call TRBJ2-5; TRBD1 or TRBD2 may be the D gene (7 bases each). This CDR3 region has 14 residues. V shed 5 bases and J shed 5 bases, with 15 bases lying between them. The germline V gene encodes CDR1 MDHEN and CDR2 SYDVKM.

About this clonotype itself: This could be a read error, since a much larger clone is one nucleotide away. Given the absence of the conserved phenylalanine or tryptophan at the CDR3 end, a read error is likely. V usage is TRBV7-8 and J usage is TRBJ2-7, with a possible D match to TRBD1 (6 bases). The CDR3 loop spans 13 amino acids. V was shortened by 6 bases and J by 0 bases, with 9 bases between the two germline ends. Germline V gives CDR1 SGHVS, CDR2 FQNEAQ. CDR3 loop: CASRGDTSYEQYY. CDR3 in DNA: TGTGCCAGCAGGGGGGACACCTCCTACGAGCAGTACTAC.

This clonotype was seen at least ten times. V usage is TRBV28 and J usage is TRBJ1-1; D is unresolved. This CDR3 comprises 14 residues. Trimming pared 6 bases from V and 1 base from J, leaving 12 bases between. Germline lookup yields CDR1 MDHEN and CDR2 SYDVKM. The CDR3 here is CASSPFEANTEAFF. The CDR3 DNA is TGTGCCAGCAGCCCCTTTGAGGCGAACACTGAAGCTTTCTTT.

This clonotype was seen ten or more times. V and J are TRBV6-5 and TRBJ2-7; D may be TRBD1 (6 bases). This CDR3 has 15 amino acids. Germline lookup yields CDR1 MNHEY and CDR2 SVGAGI. Trimming cost V 2 bases and J 0 bases, with 11 bases left between them. The CDR3 is CASSYRDTSSYEQYF. In DNA form, the CDR3 reads TGTGCCAGCAGTTACCGGGACACAAGCTCCTACGAGCAGTACTTC.